The 31 T cell receptor beta chains below come from one sample, sequenced in a study of immune heterogeneity within non-small cell lung tumors. Bulk tumor genomic DNA served as template, at roughly 600 ng per sample. The authors collected several far-apart biopsies from each primary tumor during surgery. Patients went through curative surgery, and their non-small cell lung cancer was untreated and newly diagnosed. Multiplex PCR relied on 32 V and 13 J primers to amplify TCR beta CDR3. TCRdb redid the calling of the multiplex PCR reads with MiXCR, one entry per CDR3 protein. The sample includes about 10,000 distinct CDR3 sequences, 15% to 20% of them seen just once. The specimen was lung tumor tissue. Every receptor here comes from a man aged 40-49 years with non-small cell lung cancer.

Sample share makes this clonotype medium-sized. The chain carries TRBV6-1 and TRBJ2-5, with 10 bases fitting TRBD2. The V gene's germline CDR1 is MNHNS and CDR2 SASEGT. The CDR3 spans 15 residues. J was trimmed by 4 bases and V by 5 bases; bases with no gene match: 7. The CDR3 spells CASSSLAGAGETQYF. As DNA, the CDR3 is TGTGCCAGCAGTTCGCTAGCGGGAGCCGGAGAGACCCAGTACTTC.

This clonotype is medium-sized by share. This chain links TRBV6-2 or TRBV6-3 with TRBJ2-7; 10 bases match TRBD2. V was clipped by 6 bases and J by 4 bases; unmatched bases: 12. Germline V gene sequence: CDR1 MNHEY, CDR2 SVGEGT. The CDR3 has 16 residues. Here the CDR3 reads CASRSQRLAGEYEQYF. In DNA form, the CDR3 reads TGTGCCAGCAGATCACAACGGCTAGCGGGAGAGTACGAGCAGTACTTC.

By share of the sample, this clonotype is medium-sized. The rearrangement links TRBV11-3 to TRBJ2-2; D is uncertain. The CDR3 has 14 residues. Trimming cost V 2 bases and J 3 bases, with 7 bases left between them. The germline CDR1 and CDR2 sequences are SGHNT and YENEEA. This CDR3 reads CASSLRVDTGELFF. CDR3 DNA: TGTGCCAGCAGCTTAAGGGTGGACACCGGGGAGCTGTTTTTT. Full variable domain (rest looked up from reference TRBV11-3 and TRBJ2-2): EAGVVQSPRYKIIEKKQPVAFWCNPISGHNTLYWYLQNLGQGPELLIRYENEEAVDDSQLPKDRFSAERLKGVDSTLKIQPAELGDSAVYLCASSLRVDTGELFFGEGSRLTVL.

This sequence joins TRBV12-3 or TRBV12-4 and TRBJ2-5; D is unresolved. The CDR3 loop spans 12 amino acids. V was trimmed by 3 bases and J by 4 bases, leaving 6 bases between them. CDR3 nucleotide sequence: TGTGCCAGCAGTTTTACGGGAGAGACCCAGTACTTC. Translating gives CASSFTGETQYF.

The V gene is TRBV12-3 or TRBV12-4, the J gene TRBJ2-3; weak D call: TRBD2 (6 bases). The J call may not be correct, given that the DNA end is closer to TRBJ2-7. The CDR3 spans 14 residues. The CDR3: CASSLLGREYEQYF. The CDR3 DNA sequence: TGTGCCAGCAGTTTACTCGGGCGGGAATACGAGCAGTACTTC.

The CDR3 DNA is TGTGCCAGCAGCTTAGGGTGGGGGGGGGGGAAAGAGACCCAGTACTTC. This codes for CASSLGWGGGKETQYF. The rearrangement links TRBV7-2 to TRBJ2-5, with 7 bases lining up with TRBD2. The germline CDR1 and CDR2 sequences are SGHTA and FQGNSA. The CDR3 has 16 residues. The trim removed 1 base at V and 3 bases at J, leaving 8 bases unmatched.

Note on this clonotype: This may be a read error, as it is one base from a much larger clone. The genes are TRBV6-4 and TRBJ2-1; 14 bases agree with TRBD2. The CDR3 has 16 residues. After removal of 4 bases from V and 6 bases from J, the junction contained 5 bases not matched to a gene. In germline, CDR1 is MRHNA, CDR2 SNTAGT. The CDR3 DNA reads as TGTGCCAGCAGTGGCTCGGGGACTAGCGGGAGCAATGAGCAGTTCTTC. Translating gives CASSGSGTSGSNEQFF.

This clonotype was detected ten times or more. The V call is TRBV20-1, the J call TRBJ2-5; D perhaps matches TRBD2 (5 bases). Germline CDR1 DFQATT, CDR2 SNEGSKA (reference sequence). The CDR3 contains 14 residues. V was shortened by 2 bases and J by 7 bases, with 17 bases between the two germline ends. This CDR3 is CSARQPVTSGTQYF. In DNA, the CDR3 is TGCAGTGCTAGACAACCCGTAACAAGCGGGACCCAGTACTTC.

This clonotype was seen at least ten times. The J gene is TRBJ1-5, the V gene TRBV14, with D possibly being TRBD1 (5 bases). The V end lost 3 bases, the J end lost 2 bases, and 8 bases lay between the germline ends. CDR1 is SGHDN, CDR2 FVKESK, per germline. The CDR3 loop spans 14 amino acids. The CDR3 loop reads CASSQGGGNQPQHF. The CDR3 DNA is TGTGCCAGCAGCCAGGGGGGAGGCAATCAGCCCCAGCATTTT. Filled out from reference TRBV14 and TRBJ1-5, the complete variable domain reads EAGVTQFPSHSVIEKGQTVTLRCDPISGHDNLYWYRRVMGKEIKFLLHFVKESKQDESGMPNNRFLAERTGGTYSTLKVQPAELEDSGVYFCASSQGGGNQPQHFGDGTRLSIL.

This clonotype was found many times. This rearrangement joins TRBV5-6 to TRBJ2-3; 10 nucleotides line up with TRBD2. CDR1 is SGHDT, CDR2 YYEEEE, per germline. With 4 bases clipped from V and 2 bases from J, the junction kept 4 bases outside the gene matches. This CDR3 comprises 15 residues. The CDR3 is CASSLSGGATDTQYF. The CDR3 DNA follows: TGTGCCAGCAGCCTCAGCGGGGGGGCCACAGATACGCAGTATTTT. Drawing the rest from reference TRBV5-6 and TRBJ2-3, the complete variable domain is DAGVTQSPTHLIKTRGQQVTLRCSPKSGHDTVSWYQQALGQGPQFIFQYYEEEERQRGNFPDRFSGHQFPNYSSELNVNALLLGDSALYLCASSLSGGATDTQYFGPGTRLTVL.

Notes on this clonotype: This may come from a read error, since a much larger clone is one base off. The chain combines TRBV4-1 with TRBJ2-1; 7 positions agree with TRBD2. The CDR3 is 13 amino acids. Looked up from germline, CDR1 is MGHRA and CDR2 is YSYEKL. The CDR3 DNA follows: TGCGCCAGCAGCCTCCGAAGCGGGAATGAGAAGTTCTTC. Protein: CASSLRSGNEKFF.

This clonotype occurred many times. The chain recombines TRBV6-1 with TRBJ2-7; the match to TRBD1 covers 9 bases. Germline V gene data show CDR1 as MNHNS and CDR2 as SASEGT. The CDR3 totals 14 residues. J lost 4 bases, V lost 5 bases, and 6 bases had no gene match. The CDR3 DNA reads as TGTGCCAGCAGTTATGGACAGGGGAGTTACGAGCAGTACTTC. This translates into CASSYGQGSYEQYF.

The rearrangement links TRBV11-3 to TRBJ2-1, with TRBD1 matching 9 bases. The CDR3 covers 16 residues. Unmatched junction bases numbered 10, after V lost 4 bases and J lost 6 bases. Germline-derived CDR1 and CDR2 are SGHNT and YENEEA. This CDR3 is CASSWGGTGMGNEQFF. CDR3 coding DNA: TGTGCCAGCAGCTGGGGCGGGACAGGGATGGGCAATGAGCAGTTCTTC.

Worth noting for this clonotype: With a much larger clone just one base away, this may be a read error. The chain carries TRBV12-3 or TRBV12-4 and TRBJ2-1; possibly TRBD2 for D (5 bases). This CDR3 is 14 amino acids long. The V end was cut by 3 bases, the J end by 7 bases, with 13 bases between. CDR3 loop: CASSLKVTGNEQFF. The CDR3 DNA reads TGTGCCAGCAGTTTGAAGGTAACGGGGAATGAGCAGTTCTTC.

This clonotype ranks as medium-sized. The CDR3 protein is CASSPSGGRGHNYGYTF. DNA of the CDR3: TGTGCCAGCAGTCCCAGTGGGGGCAGGGGGCACAACTATGGCTACACCTTC. The V call is TRBV12-3 or TRBV12-4, the J call TRBJ1-2; 8 bases are shared with TRBD1. V dropped 5 bases and J dropped 2; count of bases not matched to a gene: 13. This CDR3 region has 17 residues.

The V call is TRBV27, the J call TRBJ2-7; possible D gene TRBD2, 5 bases. Trimming took off 2 bases at V and 6 bases at J, with 11 bases between the two ends. Germline CDR1 and CDR2: MNHEY and SMNVEV (reference sequence). The length of the CDR3 is 13 residues. In DNA form, the CDR3 reads TGTGCCAGCAGTTTACAGCCCGGAGGCGAGCAGTACTTC. As protein: CASSLQPGGEQYF.

This clonotype was found once. Possible read error: a much larger clone is one base away. This chain connects TRBV4-1 to TRBJ2-5; TRBD2 matches 8 bases. The CDR3 is 16 residues long. The V segment lost 4 bases and the J segment 11 bases; nucleotides outside the gene matches: 18. Per germline, CDR1 MGHRA and CDR2 YSYEKL. CDR3 in DNA: TGCGCCAGCAGCCCAACGGGAGGGCTCTCCTACAATGAGCAGTACTTC. Translation: CASSPTGGLSYNEQYF.

This clonotype was detected ten times or more. The chain joins TRBV27 to TRBJ2-2; 9 nucleotides agree with TRBD1. CDR3 length: 16 residues. V lost 1 base to trimming and J lost 4 bases; unmatched junction nucleotides: 4. Per the germline V gene, CDR1 is MNHEY and CDR2 is SMNVEV (reference sequence). CDR3 amino acids: CASSLYRGLGTGELFF. The CDR3, as DNA: TGTGCCAGCAGTTTATACAGGGGGCTAGGCACCGGGGAGCTGTTTTTT.

This clonotype showed up many times. The rearrangement joins TRBV14 to TRBJ1-4; no reliable D call. This CDR3 is built from 16 residues. Trimming took 0 bases from V and 4 from J, leaving 12 bases between them. CDR1 is SGHDN and CDR2 is FVKESK in the germline V gene. CDR3: CASSQETGPHNEKLFF. CDR3 DNA: TGTGCCAGCAGCCAAGAAACCGGGCCGCATAATGAAAAACTGTTTTTT.

To note about this clonotype: A junction boundary mismatches the germline segment, possibly from a read error. For the CDR3, the DNA is TGTGCCGGCAGCTTAGGGACAGGTGGGGACACTGAAGCTTTCTTT. Translation: CAGSLGTGGDTEAFF. The V gene is TRBV11-2, the J gene TRBJ1-1; the match to TRBD1 covers 8 bases. Germline lookup yields CDR1 SGHAT and CDR2 FQNNGV. The CDR3 is 15 amino acids.

This clonotype counts as medium-sized. The chain uses TRBV28 and TRBJ2-1; 10 bases match TRBD2. J was trimmed by 7 bases and V by 6 bases; bases with no gene match: 18. CDR1 is MDHEN, CDR2 SYDVKM, per germline. This CDR3 comprises 18 residues. CDR3 sequence reads: CASSTYFKREGVRNEQFF. CDR3 bases: TGTGCCAGCAGCACCTATTTCAAGCGGGAGGGGGTACGTAATGAGCAGTTCTTC.

The chain has TRBV20-1 and TRBJ1-5; tentatively, D is TRBD1 (5 bases). Per the germline V gene, CDR1 is DFQATT and CDR2 is SNEGSKA (reference sequence). This CDR3 spans 15 amino acids. The V end lost 3 bases, the J end lost 1 base, and 13 bases lay between the germline ends. DNA for the CDR3: TGCAGTGCTAGGCCAGAGGACAAGAGCAATCAGCCCCAGCATTTT. It encodes CSARPEDKSNQPQHF.

This clonotype is judged medium-sized. The chain uses TRBV28 and TRBJ2-7; 12 bases fit TRBD2. Germline V gives CDR1 MDHEN, CDR2 SYDVKM. J lost 3 bases, V lost 3 bases, and 12 bases had no gene match. The CDR3 totals 18 residues. The CDR3 spells CASSFVFSLAGGHYEQYF. The CDR3 coding sequence is TGTGCCAGCAGTTTTGTCTTCTCACTAGCGGGGGGCCACTACGAGCAGTACTTC. Drawing the rest from reference TRBV28 and TRBJ2-7, the complete variable domain is DVKVTQSSRYLVKRTGEKVFLECVQDMDHENMFWYRQDPGLGLRLIYFSYDVKMKEKGDIPEGYSVSREKKERFSLILESASTNQTSMYLCASSFVFSLAGGHYEQYFGPGTRLTVT.

This clonotype appeared many times. The V gene is TRBV29-1, the J gene TRBJ1-1; D may be TRBD1 (6 bases). Germline V gives CDR1 SQVTM, CDR2 ANQGSEA. The CDR3 has 14 amino acids. V was clipped by 1 base and J by 0 bases, with 9 bases between them. The CDR3, as DNA: TGCAGCGTTGAAGGGACAGCGATGAACACTGAAGCTTTCTTT. Its protein is CSVEGTAMNTEAFF.

In its sample, this clonotype was seen once. This could be a read error, since a much larger clone is one nucleotide away. The V call is TRBV29-1, the J call TRBJ1-1; D perhaps matches TRBD1 (6 bases). Germline CDR1 SQVTM, CDR2 ANQGSEA. The CDR3 has 11 residues. Written as DNA, the CDR3 is TGCAGCGTTGACAGGGGCACTGAAACTTTCTTT. It codes for CSVDRGTETFF.

This clonotype was seen at least ten times. This chain links TRBV5-4 with TRBJ1-3; TRBD1 agrees at 7 bases. Per germline, CDR1 SGHNT and CDR2 YYREEE (reference sequence). Losses at the gene ends were 4 bases for V and 0 bases for J; bases not matched to a gene: 7. The CDR3 sequence is 16 residues long. The CDR3 sequence: CASSLGQATSGNTIYF. DNA of the CDR3: TGTGCCAGCAGCCTCGGACAGGCGACCTCTGGAAACACCATATATTTT. The full variable domain, its missing parts supplied by reference TRBV5-4 and TRBJ1-3, is ETGVTQSPTHLIKTRGQQVTLRCSSQSGHNTVSWYQQALGQGPQFIFQYYREEENGRGNFPPRFSGLQFPNYSSELNVNALELDDSALYLCASSLGQATSGNTIYFGEGSWLTVV.

With respect to this clonotype: This may be a read error: a much more frequent sequence differs by one nucleotide. The chain is built from TRBV20-1 and TRBJ2-3; no clear D gene. The CDR3 contains 12 residues. Germline CDR1 reads DFQATT; CDR2 reads SNEGSKA (reference sequence). V was clipped by 8 bases and J by 3 bases, with 12 bases between them. The CDR3 bases are TGCAGTATTCCGGGTAGAACAGATACGCAGTATTTT. Amino acids: CSIPGRTDTQYF.

This clonotype was counted many times. The chain recombines TRBV6-1 with TRBJ1-2, with 7 bases fitting TRBD1. The CDR3 spans 14 residues. V shed 6 bases and J 7 bases; nucleotides not matched to a gene: 11. The germline V gene encodes CDR1 MNHNS and CDR2 SASEGT. CDR3 coding DNA: TGTGCCAGCAGATACCTCACAGGGGAGAGTGGCTACACCTTC. Its translation: CASRYLTGESGYTF.

DNA for the CDR3: TGTGCCAGCAGCCGAGAACTAGAAAGCACAGATACGCAGTATTTT. As protein: CASSRELESTDTQYF. This chain uses TRBV3-1 with TRBJ2-3; D is possibly TRBD2 (5 bases). Germline CDR1 and CDR2: LGHDT and YNNKEL (reference sequence). The V end was cut by 4 bases, the J end by 0 bases, with 11 bases between. This CDR3 region has 15 residues.

This clonotype was observed many times. V is TRBV7-2 and J is TRBJ2-1, with 10 bases aligning to TRBD2. From germline, CDR1 is SGHTA and CDR2 FQGNSA. The CDR3 loop spans 18 amino acids. V was clipped by 5 bases and J by 7 bases; unmatched bases: 17. DNA for the CDR3: TGTGCCAGCAGCCCCGGCTCGCTGGGGCTAGCGGGAGTTAATGAGCAGTTCTTC. Translating it yields CASSPGSLGLAGVNEQFF.

This clonotype has ten or more counts. The rearrangement links TRBV19 to TRBJ2-4; D is possibly TRBD1 (5 bases). The V and J ends lost 4 bases and 4 bases respectively, with 8 bases between them. This CDR3 region has 13 residues. CDR1 is LNHDA, CDR2 SQIVND, per germline (reference sequence). CDR3: CASSTTAKNIQYF. CDR3 DNA: TGTGCCAGTAGTACGACAGCGAAAAACATTCAGTACTTC.